This TCR beta chain was recorded in a study of lung T cells in sarcoidosis with Löfgren's syndrome. Broader study findings: These T cells were suggested, not shown, to recognize a putative antigen.

Points on this clonotype: What it binds is unknown.

The trim removed 8 bases at V and 7 bases at J, leaving 10 bases unmatched. The CDR3 has 14 residues. Germline-derived CDR1 and CDR2 are DFQATT and SNEGSKA (reference sequence). TCRdb re-called the reads with MiXCR, one entry per CDR3 protein. The table has under 20,000 distinct CDR3 sequences, roughly 21% seen once. Sequences were obtained from CD4+ T cells from bronchoalveolar lavage. The TCR sequence derives from a human donor with sarcoidosis (Löfgren's syndrome or another form), or a control subject (not recorded which). The chain combines TRBV20-1 with TRBJ2-1, with 11 bases identical to TRBD2. DNA of the CDR3: TGCAGTACTTGCGAGACTAGCGGGACAAATGAGCAGTTCTTC. Translation: CSTCETSGTNEQFF.